This TCR beta chain was profiled in a study of blood T cell repertoires in COVID-19. The wider study: Sites in the United States, Italy and Spain provided acute and convalescent COVID-19 samples.

Authors' methods: Quantification of nucleated cells was approximated via reference gene primer amplification. Libraries were prepared by immunoSEQ multiplex PCR; TCRdb keeps only in-frame clonotypes and omits some of them. V, J and clone size reflect that table, while D and trimming were determined from the DNA. The data show 84,000 or so clones, with roughly 80% seen just once and 12% held by the top ten. The TCR sequence derives from a woman in her thirties or forties with active or convalescent COVID-19. Sequenced sample: peripheral blood.

The CDR3 loop reads CASSLWGTNGYGTQYF. Here the CDR3 DNA reads TGTGCCAGCAGTTTATGGGGGACTAACGGTTACGGGACCCAGTACTTC. The chain employs TRBV28 and TRBJ2-5, with 7 bases lining up with TRBD2. CDR1 is MDHEN, CDR2 SYDVKM, per germline. Germline trimming cut 0 bases from V and 7 bases from J; bases unmatched to any gene: 11. CDR3 length: 16 amino acids.